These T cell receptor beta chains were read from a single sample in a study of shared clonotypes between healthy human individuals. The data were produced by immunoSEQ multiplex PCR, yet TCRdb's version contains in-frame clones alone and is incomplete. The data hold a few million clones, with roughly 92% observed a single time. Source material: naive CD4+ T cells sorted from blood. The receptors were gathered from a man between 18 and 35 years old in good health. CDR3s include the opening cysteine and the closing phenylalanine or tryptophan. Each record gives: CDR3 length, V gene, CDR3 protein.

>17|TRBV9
CASSVSGLSRSGETQYF
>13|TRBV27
CASSLGAGLEAFF
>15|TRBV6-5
CASSRPGGKAYEQYF
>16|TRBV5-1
CASSFIAGDLTDTQYF
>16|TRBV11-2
CASSLVALAGVETQYF
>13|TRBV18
CASSPGPGTKLFF
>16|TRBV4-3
CASSQDAGTGSYEQYF
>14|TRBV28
CASSWDTSTEKLFF
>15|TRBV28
CASSYTLAGGYEQYF
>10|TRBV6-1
CASSEAEQYF
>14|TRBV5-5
CASSLVQMGYEQYF
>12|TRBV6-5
CASSYWGYGYTF
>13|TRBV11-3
CASSSGMGTEAFF
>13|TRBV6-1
CASSRQGNYGYTF
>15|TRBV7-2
CASSSNSGPGYEQYF
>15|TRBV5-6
CASSGGGLAKNIQYF
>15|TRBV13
CASSYLTGGIYEQYF